Below, 18 T cell receptor beta chains from the same sample are listed, as sequenced in a study of blood T cells in healthy people across ages. The authors ran a second PCR of 7 to 11 cycles using a sample-barcoded 5' primer and a J-beta primer mix. TCRdb re-derived calls from the 5' RACE reads in MiXCR, one entry per CDR3 protein. Of some 1.5 million distinct CDR3 sequences listed, 28% are singletons. The sample taken for sequencing was blood. These receptors all come from a woman aged 30 to 39 in good health.

The CDR3, as DNA: TGTGCCAGCAGCCCGAGTGAGGCCGACTCCTACGAGCAGTACTTC. Translation gives CASSPSEADSYEQYF. V and J are TRBV4-2 and TRBJ2-5; D is undetermined. The end of the DNA fits TRBJ2-7 better, so the J call may be wrong. The germline gives CDR1 LGHNA, CDR2 YNFKEQ. The CDR3 is 15 residues long.

The chain joins TRBV10-3 to TRBJ2-1; tentative D call: TRBD1 (5 bases). In germline, CDR1 is ENHRY, CDR2 SYGVKD. The CDR3 is 15 residues long. Trimming removed 2 bases at V and 8 bases at J, with 16 bases between. CDR3 nucleotides: TGTGCCATCAGTGAGCCGGACCAGGGCCGGGATGAGCAGTTCTTC. The encoded protein is CAISEPDQGRDEQFF.

This clonotype was seen a handful of times. The chain uses TRBV7-2 and TRBJ1-2, with 11 bases identical to TRBD1. The CDR3 is made up of 17 amino acids. V lost 5 bases, J lost 6 bases, and 14 bases stayed unmatched. Germline assignment: CDR1 SGHTA and CDR2 FQGNSA. The CDR3 region has the DNA TGTGCCAGCAGCCGGCAAGGGACAGGGGGAATCGCTGATGGCTACACCTTC. Amino acid sequence: CASSRQGTGGIADGYTF. The full variable domain, its missing parts supplied by reference TRBV7-2 and TRBJ1-2, is GAGVSQSPSNKVTEKGKDVELRCDPISGHTALYWYRQSLGQGLEFLIYFQGNSAPDKSGLPSDRFSAERTGGSVSTLTIQRTQQEDSAVYLCASSRQGTGGIADGYTFGSGTRLTVV.

This clonotype was counted ten times or more. The chain carries TRBV7-7 and TRBJ2-1, with 8 bases that match TRBD2. J gave up 4 bases and V 6 bases, and 8 bases lay outside the gene matches. The germline V gene encodes CDR1 SSHAT and CDR2 FNYEAQ (reference sequence). The length of the CDR3 is 15 residues. The CDR3 sequence is CASSSGGGTYNEQFF. The CDR3 region has the DNA TGTGCCAGCAGTTCAGGCGGGGGGACATACAATGAGCAGTTCTTC.

The chain recombines TRBV7-9 with TRBJ1-1; tentatively, D is TRBD1 (5 bases). In germline, CDR1 is SEHNR, CDR2 FQNEAQ (reference sequence). CDR3 length equals 13 residues. V was clipped by 2 bases and J by 6 bases, with 10 bases between them. The CDR3 protein is CASSLLSGAEAFF. As DNA, the CDR3 is TGTGCCAGCAGCTTATTATCGGGGGCTGAAGCTTTCTTT.

There are many counts of this clonotype. This chain connects TRBV29-1 to TRBJ2-7, with a tentative D call TRBD1 (6 bases). Germline lookup yields CDR1 SQVTM and CDR2 ANQGSEA. The CDR3 spans 12 residues. V lost 5 bases and J 2 bases, leaving 10 bases between the germline ends. The CDR3 nucleotides read TGCAGCGTTAGACAGGATGCCTACGAGCAGTACTTC. This codes for CSVRQDAYEQYF.

This clonotype turned up a few times. V and J are TRBV15 and TRBJ1-5; D is unclear. Germline V gene data show CDR1 as LNHNV and CDR2 as YYDKDF (reference sequence). Trimming took 4 bases from V and 1 from J, leaving 14 bases between them. The CDR3 consists of 16 residues. The chain's CDR3 is CATSIGPSSSNQPQHF. CDR3 nucleotide sequence: TGTGCCACCAGCATAGGGCCGAGCTCGAGCAATCAGCCCCAGCATTTT.

V is TRBV30 and J is TRBJ2-3; D unclear. The germline V gene has CDR1 GTSNPN and CDR2 SVGIG (reference sequence). The ends were cut back, 2 bases at V and 6 bases at J, with 12 bases in the middle. There are 13 residues in the CDR3. CDR3 region: CAWSPARRDTQYF. Written as DNA, the CDR3 is TGTGCCTGGAGTCCCGCGAGGCGTGATACGCAGTATTTT.

Note on this clonotype: Mismatch with germline at one junction end may stem from a read error. This sequence joins TRBV15 and TRBJ1-5; D uncertain. This CDR3 spans 13 amino acids. Germline assignment: CDR1 LNHNV and CDR2 YYDKDF (reference sequence). As DNA, the CDR3 is TGTGCCACCAGCAGTCTCCTCAATCAGTCCCAGCATTTT. Protein: CATSSLLNQSQHF. The variable domain in full, with the rest retrieved from reference TRBV15 and TRBJ1-5, is DAMVIQNPRYQVTQFGKPVTLSCSQTLNHNVMYWYQQKSSQAPKLLFHYYDKDFNNEADTPDNFQSRRPNTSFCFLDIRSPGLGDTAMYLCATSSLLNQSQHFGDGTRLSIL.

The J gene is TRBJ1-6, the V gene TRBV20-1, with TRBD1 identical over 9 bases. After removal of 1 base from V and 7 bases from J, the junction contained 5 bases not matched to a gene. Germline values: CDR1 DFQATT, CDR2 SNEGSKA (reference sequence). This CDR3 has 15 amino acids. CDR3 sequence: CSARVTGTGNSPLHF. DNA of the CDR3: TGCAGTGCTAGAGTTACCGGGACAGGGAATTCACCCCTCCACTTT.

In its sample, this clonotype was seen a few times. The J gene is TRBJ2-2, the V gene TRBV20-1, with 8 nucleotides matching TRBD1. Losses at the gene ends were 0 bases for V and 1 base for J; bases not matched to a gene: 4. CDR1 is DFQATT and CDR2 is SNEGSKA in the germline V gene (reference sequence). The CDR3 has 16 residues. The CDR3 here is CSARDPGTGNTGELFF. The CDR3 nucleotides read TGCAGTGCTAGAGATCCAGGGACAGGGAACACCGGGGAGCTGTTTTTT.

About this clonotype: A much larger clone is a single base away; this may be a read error. The chain recombines TRBV7-2 with TRBJ1-2, with D perhaps matching TRBD1 (6 bases). Germline V gene data show CDR1 as SGHTA and CDR2 as FQGNSA. V lost 3 bases to trimming and J lost 6 bases, with 11 bases between them. CDR3 length: 13 residues. CDR3 amino acids: CTSSLQAGDGYTF. In DNA, the CDR3 is TGTACCAGCAGCTTGCAGGCAGGGGATGGCTACACCTTC.

CDR3 protein: CASSVDPSGPGELFF. CDR3 DNA: TGTGCCAGCAGCGTAGACCCCTCGGGACCCGGGGAGCTGTTTTTT. This chain connects TRBV9 to TRBJ2-2; D assignment may be TRBD1 or TRBD2 (5 bases each). Germline loops: CDR1 SGDLS, CDR2 YYNGEE. V lost 0 bases and J lost 6, with 12 bases in between. The CDR3 is 15 amino acids. Full variable domain (remainder filled in from reference TRBV9 and TRBJ2-2): DSGVTQTPKHLITATGQRVTLRCSPRSGDLSVYWYQQSLDQGLQFLIQYYNGEERAKGNILERFSAQQFPDLHSELNLSSLELGDSALYFCASSVDPSGPGELFFGEGSRLTVL.

This clonotype appeared a few times. Sequence at one end of the junction differs from germline and may be a read error. V gene TRBV29-1 combines with J gene TRBJ2-7, with D perhaps TRBD1 (6 bases). Germline V lookup: CDR1 SQVTM, CDR2 ANQGSEA. The CDR3 length is 12 residues. CDR3 loop: CSVEDSSYGQYF. CDR3 DNA sequence: TGCAGCGTTGAGGACAGCTCCTACGGGCAGTACTTC.

In its sample, this clonotype was seen a few times. The rearrangement uses TRBV15 and TRBJ1-5, with D unresolved. CDR3 length: 12 residues. Germline V gene data show CDR1 as LNHNV and CDR2 as YYDKDF (reference sequence). Trimming took off 4 bases at V and 6 bases at J, with 7 bases between the two ends. The DNA of the CDR3 is TGTGCCACCAGCAAGGACGGTCAGCCCCAGCATTTT. The encoded protein is CATSKDGQPQHF.

Regarding this clonotype: This sequence may be a read error, since a much larger clone differs from it by one base. The chain couples TRBV29-1 to TRBJ1-2, with D possibly being TRBD1 (5 bases). The germline gives CDR1 SQVTM, CDR2 ANQGSEA. The CDR3 has 11 amino acids. CDR3 DNA sequence: TGCAGCGTTGAAGGAGGGGAGGGCTGCACCTTC. This codes for CSVEGGEGCTF.

The chain couples TRBV5-5 to TRBJ1-1; the D is unclear. The V and J ends lost 3 bases and 5 bases respectively, with 14 bases between them. This CDR3 is 14 amino acids long. CDR1 SGHKS and CDR2 YYEKEE come from the germline V gene (reference sequence). CDR3 coding DNA: TGTGCCAGCAGCTGGATAGGGAGAGATACTGAAGCTTTCTTT. This sequence encodes CASSWIGRDTEAFF.

This clonotype was counted many times. This chain connects TRBV4-3 to TRBJ2-7; unclear D gene. The ends were cut back, 3 bases at V and 5 bases at J, with 14 bases in the middle. CDR3 length: 14 residues. CDR1 and CDR2 (germline): LGHNA, YSLEER. The CDR3 spells CASSQDRNVDEQYF. Here the CDR3 DNA reads TGCGCCAGCAGCCAGGACCGGAATGTGGACGAGCAGTACTTC.